These 7 T cell receptor beta chains came from one sample sequenced in a study of blood T cell repertoires in COVID-19 (TCRdb year 2020). Library preparation employed the immunoSEQ multiplex PCR assay. In its TCRdb copy, this immuneACCESS table keeps in-frame sequences only and misses some clones. Where compared with another copy, unresolved V genes explain less than half of these, and the others have no known cause. The sample table shows about 260,000 clones, and around four fifths are seen once. The ten largest clones take up 4.6% of the sample. Sequenced material: peripheral blood. The receptors shown here come from a man between 60 and 75 years old who had recovered from COVID-19.

This chain connects TRBV5-1 to TRBJ2-7; 9 bases map to TRBD1. Trimming removed 0 bases from V and 5 bases from J; junction bases left unmatched: 9. The CDR3 runs to 16 residues. The germline V gene has CDR1 SGHRS and CDR2 YFSETQ. The chain's CDR3 is CASSLGGQGGRNEQYF. Written as DNA, the CDR3 is TGCGCCAGCAGCTTGGGGGGACAGGGTGGAAGGAACGAGCAGTACTTC.

The V call is TRBV29-1, the J call TRBJ1-1; 7 bases fit TRBD1. V was pared by 4 bases and J by 4 bases, with 3 bases of the junction left unmatched. CDR3 length: 12 residues. Germline-derived CDR1 and CDR2 are SQVTM and ANQGSEA. The CDR3 is CSVAYRGTEAFF. As DNA, the CDR3 is TGCAGCGTTGCGTACAGGGGCACTGAAGCTTTCTTT.

The chain couples TRBV9 to TRBJ2-3; 8 positions agree with TRBD2. Germline values: CDR1 SGDLS, CDR2 YYNGEE. With 4 bases clipped from V and 6 bases from J, the junction kept 4 bases outside the gene matches. The CDR3 covers 13 residues. The CDR3 DNA follows: TGTGCCAGCAGCCCGGGGGGGTCGGATACGCAGTATTTT. Protein product: CASSPGGSDTQYF. Filled out from reference TRBV9 and TRBJ2-3, the complete variable domain reads DSGVTQTPKHLITATGQRVTLRCSPRSGDLSVYWYQQSLDQGLQFLIQYYNGEERAKGNILERFSAQQFPDLHSELNLSSLELGDSALYFCASSPGGSDTQYFGPGTRLTVL.

The chain joins TRBV19 to TRBJ2-4; TRBD1 might be the D (6 bases). The V and J ends lost 8 bases and 1 base respectively, with 12 bases between them. This CDR3 is 14 amino acids long. From germline, CDR1 is LNHDA and CDR2 SQIVND (reference sequence). CDR3 region: CASEDRSAKNIQYF. The CDR3, as DNA: TGTGCCAGTGAAGACAGGTCGGCCAAAAACATTCAGTACTTC.

DNA of the CDR3: TGTGCCATCAGTGGCAGGGGCCCTCCCACCGGGGAGCTGTTTTTT. It translates to CAISGRGPPTGELFF. The chain is built from TRBV10-3 and TRBJ2-2; a possible D gene is TRBD1 (6 bases). Trimming removed 4 bases at V and 4 bases at J, with 13 bases between. CDR1 and CDR2 (germline): ENHRY, SYGVKD. This CDR3 is 15 amino acids long.

This chain uses TRBV28 with TRBJ2-5; possible D gene TRBD1, 5 bases. The V end lost 6 bases, the J end lost 3 bases, and 14 bases lay between the germline ends. Germline V lookup: CDR1 MDHEN, CDR2 SYDVKM. The CDR3 spans 14 residues. CDR3 nucleotide sequence: TGTGCCAGCAGCCCGGTGGGGCAGGAAGAGACCCAGTACTTC. It yields the protein CASSPVGQEETQYF.

This chain uses TRBV7-2 with TRBJ1-2; 7 bases are a match to TRBD1. Per germline, CDR1 SGHTA and CDR2 FQGNSA. The CDR3 length is 15 residues. With V trimmed by 5 bases and J by 2 bases, 8 bases remained unmatched. This CDR3 is CASSPGQLSNYGYTF. The CDR3 DNA reads as TGTGCCAGCAGCCCGGGACAGCTATCCAACTATGGCTACACCTTC.